These T cell receptor beta chains were read from a single sample in a study of T-cell reconstitution after alpha-beta-depleted transplantation in children. Each CDR3 protein is one row after TCRdb ran MiXCR on the PCR reads. The table includes 200,000 or so distinct CDR3 sequences, approximately 6.9% detected once. The sequences come from PBMCs, collected before TCRalphabeta/CD19-depleted stem cell transplant. These receptors all come from a boy younger than 10 with acute lymphoblastic leukemia, due to receive a stem cell transplant. The CDR3 runs from the conserved cysteine through the conserved F or W. The order of the fields is J gene, V gene, D gene, clone size, CDR3 protein, CDR3 DNA. D genes are given only for firm matches. Only some rows state a clone size, as once, few, many or a class for expanded clones.

>TRBJ2-7|TRBV20-1|.|many
CSASWRVFPYEQYF
TGCAGTGCTAGTTGGCGGGTTTTCCCCTACGAGCAGTACTTC
>TRBJ2-6|TRBV4-3|.|few
CASSERPSGANVLTF
TGCGCCAGCAGCGAACGCCCCTCGGGGGCCAACGTCCTGACTTTC
>TRBJ2-7|TRBV25-1|TRBD2|.
CASSDGGSYEQYF
TGTGCCAGCAGTGACGGGGGGTCCTACGAGCAGTACTTC
>TRBJ2-1|TRBV2|TRBD2|few
CASGLAGGDHNEQFF
TGTGCCAGCGGCCTAGCGGGGGGGGACCACAATGAGCAGTTCTTC
>TRBJ2-3|TRBV7-9|.|few
CASSWRGGAGTDTQYF
TGTGCCAGCAGCTGGAGGGGGGGGGCCGGGACAGATACGCAGTATTTT
>TRBJ1-2|TRBV7-2|TRBD1|.
CASSLTGGSFDYGYTF
TGTGCCAGCAGCTTGACAGGGGGCAGTTTCGACTATGGCTACACCTTC
>TRBJ2-1|TRBV12-3/TRBV12-4|.|many
CASSLSDRINEQFF
TGTGCCAGCAGCCTTAGTGACAGGATCAATGAGCAGTTCTTC
>TRBJ2-1|TRBV7-9|TRBD2|many
CASSPKGGGNEQFF
TGTGCCAGCAGCCCCAAAGGCGGGGGGAATGAGCAGTTCTTC
>TRBJ2-7|TRBV12-3/TRBV12-4|.|many
CASSHGQLGTYEQYF
TGTGCCAGCAGTCACGGACAGTTGGGAACCTACGAGCAGTACTTC
>TRBJ2-1|TRBV24-1|.|many
CATEGGTSDEQFF
TGTGCCACCGAAGGTGGGACTTCGGATGAGCAGTTCTTC
>TRBJ1-1|TRBV12-3/TRBV12-4|.|few
CASTHQGLNTEAFF
TGTGCCAGCACCCACCAGGGATTGAACACTGAAGCTTTCTTT
>TRBJ2-3|TRBV20-1|.|many
CSASGASTDTQYF
TGCAGTGCTAGCGGGGCTAGCACAGATACGCAGTATTTT
>TRBJ1-1|TRBV12-3/TRBV12-4|TRBD1|many
CASRGQGLSEAFF
TGTGCCAGCAGGGGACAGGGTCTCTCAGAAGCTTTCTTT
>TRBJ2-3|TRBV6-4|.|many
CASSDTVGRTDTQYF
TGTGCCAGCAGTGACACGGTGGGGAGAACAGATACGCAGTATTTT
>TRBJ1-6|TRBV6-4|TRBD1|many
CASSDGTGNSPLHF
TGTGCCAGCAGTGACGGGACAGGGAATTCACCCCTCCACTTT
>TRBJ2-3|TRBV5-1|.|many
CASSLVMSRTDTQYF
TGCGCCAGCAGCTTGGTAATGTCACGCACAGATACGCAGTATTTT
>TRBJ2-3|TRBV6-1|TRBD2|few
CASSVISGGVDTQYF
TGTGCCAGCAGTGTGATTAGCGGGGGAGTTGATACGCAGTATTTT
>TRBJ2-1|TRBV7-6|.|many
CASSLTRTTAYNEQFF
TGTGCCAGCAGCTTGACTAGAACGACTGCCTACAATGAGCAGTTCTTC
>TRBJ2-2|TRBV27|TRBD1|many
CASRLGQGNTGELFF
TGTGCCAGCCGACTGGGACAGGGGAACACCGGGGAGCTGTTTTTT
>TRBJ2-3|TRBV5-1|.|many
CASSFEDTQYF
TGTGCCAGCAGCTTCGAGGATACGCAGTATTTT
>TRBJ1-5|TRBV6-1|.|few
CASRDSNNQPQHF
TGTGCCAGCAGGGACAGCAACAATCAGCCCCAGCATTTT
>TRBJ2-1|TRBV6-5|.|many
CASSYSLLAGNEQFF
TGTGCCAGCAGTTACTCGTTACTAGCAGGGAATGAGCAGTTCTTC
>TRBJ1-6|TRBV28|TRBD1|many
CASSPQGRDRDSPLHF
TGTGCCAGCAGTCCCCAAGGAAGGGACAGGGACTCACCCCTCCACTTT
>TRBJ2-1|TRBV6-2/TRBV6-3|TRBD2|many
CASSYSMAGGNEQFF
TGTGCCAGCAGTTACTCGATGGCGGGAGGGAATGAGCAGTTCTTC
>TRBJ2-3|TRBV7-3|.|.
CASSLTGARADTQYF
TGTGCCAGCAGCTTAACGGGGGCCCGCGCAGATACGCAGTATTTT
>TRBJ2-1|TRBV12-3/TRBV12-4|TRBD2|many
CASRSSGSNRNEQFF
TGTGCCAGCAGATCAAGCGGGAGTAACCGCAATGAGCAGTTCTTC
>TRBJ2-1|TRBV29-1|.|many
CSVEGLAAEQFF
TGCAGCGTTGAAGGTTTGGCAGCGGAGCAGTTCTTC
>TRBJ1-4|TRBV20-1|.|.
CGSRGEILFF
TGCGGAAGCCGGGGTGAAATACTGTTTTTT
>TRBJ2-7|TRBV20-1|TRBD2|many
CSAPNLVRTRDYEQYF
TGCAGTGCCCCAAACTTAGTGCGGACTAGGGACTACGAGCAGTACTTC
>TRBJ2-3|TRBV7-2|.|many
CASDKTPALPSTDTQYF
TGTGCCAGCGACAAAACTCCGGCCCTACCTAGCACAGATACGCAGTATTTT
>TRBJ2-5|TRBV7-9|.|many
CASSIVGGASRETQYF
TGTGCCAGCAGCATCGTTGGGGGGGCTTCGCGGGAGACCCAGTACTTC
>TRBJ2-2|TRBV7-9|.|many
CASSAPGELFF
TGTGCCAGCAGCGCCCCCGGGGAGCTGTTTTTT
>TRBJ2-1|TRBV7-9|TRBD2|.
CASMGGGRVEQFF
TGTGCCAGCATGGGTGGCGGGAGGGTTGAGCAGTTCTTC
>TRBJ2-1|TRBV5-1|.|many
CASSLPTSNEQFF
TGCGCCAGCAGCTTACCTACAAGCAATGAGCAGTTCTTC
>TRBJ2-3|TRBV20-1|.|many
CSARWDTSTDTQYF
TGCAGTGCTAGATGGGACACTAGCACAGATACGCAGTATTTT
>TRBJ2-5|TRBV2|TRBD2|few
CASSDLAGGKETQYF
TGTGCCAGCAGTGATCTAGCGGGGGGAAAAGAGACCCAGTACTTC
>TRBJ2-2|TRBV20-1|TRBD2|.
CSGQPPGLAGEWDTGELFF
TGCAGTGGCCAGCCTCCGGGACTAGCGGGAGAGTGGGACACCGGGGAGCTGTTTTTT
>TRBJ1-1|TRBV30|.|once
CAWSSWGGNGTEAFF
TGTGCCTGGAGTAGTTGGGGAGGGAACGGCACTGAAGCTTTCTTT
>TRBJ2-3|TRBV29-1|.|many
CSVAQTGDPTDTQYF
TGCAGCGTAGCTCAAACCGGGGACCCCACAGATACGCAGTATTTT
>TRBJ2-2|TRBV9|.|many
CASSLNTGELFF
TGTGCCAGCAGCTTAAACACCGGGGAGCTGTTTTTT
>TRBJ2-4|TRBV28|TRBD1|.
CASSPGTVESIQYF
TGTGCCAGCAGTCCGGGGACAGTTGAGTCCATTCAGTACTTC
>TRBJ1-5|TRBV20-1|TRBD1|few
CSARRRIRTGTQPQHF
TGCAGTGCTAGGCGCCGAATTCGGACAGGGACTCAGCCCCAGCATTTT
>TRBJ2-1|TRBV28|TRBD1|many
CASRFGQADNEQFF
TGTGCCAGCAGGTTTGGACAGGCTGACAATGAGCAGTTCTTC
>TRBJ1-1|TRBV3-1|TRBD1|.
CASSQTGGISEAFF
TGTGCCAGCAGCCAGACAGGGGGTATAAGTGAAGCTTTCTTT
>TRBJ2-3|TRBV12-3/TRBV12-4|TRBD1|many
CASSNTGGGGDTQYF
TGTGCCAGCAGCAATACAGGGGGCGGTGGGGATACGCAGTATTTT
>TRBJ1-5|TRBV7-2|.|many
CASSSINSNQPQHF
TGTGCCAGCAGCTCAATTAATAGCAATCAGCCCCAGCATTTT
>TRBJ2-7|TRBV5-1|TRBD1|many
CASSTNPGQISEQYF
TGCGCCAGCAGCACTAACCCGGGACAGATTAGCGAGCAGTACTTC
>TRBJ1-1|TRBV5-5|.|many
CASSLMDSGSWNTEAFF
TGTGCCAGCAGCTTGATGGACAGCGGGTCGTGGAACACTGAAGCTTTCTTT
>TRBJ2-1|TRBV5-8|TRBD2|.
CASNRAGGYNEQFF
TGTGCCAGCAACCGAGCGGGGGGGTACAATGAGCAGTTCTTC
>TRBJ2-7|TRBV28|TRBD1|.
CASRMGQGSYEQYF
TGTGCCAGCAGGATGGGACAGGGTAGTTACGAGCAGTACTTC
>TRBJ2-7|TRBV20-1|TRBD2|many
CSASDGRINYEQYF
TGCAGTGCTAGTGACGGGAGGATTAACTACGAGCAGTACTTC
>TRBJ2-2|TRBV7-9|.|many
CASSFEMGLFF
TGTGCCAGCAGCTTTGAGATGGGGCTGTTTTTT
>TRBJ1-1|TRBV20-1|.|few
CSARDLGGMMNTEAFF
TGCAGTGCTAGAGATCTTGGGGGAATGATGAACACTGAAGCTTTCTTT
>TRBJ2-7|TRBV9|.|.
CASSVGRAGEQYF
TGTGCCAGCAGCGTAGGGCGAGCGGGCGAGCAGTACTTC
>TRBJ2-1|TRBV3-1|TRBD2|.
CARSSHNRLAGVLSEQFF
TGTGCCCGCAGTTCCCACAACCGACTAGCGGGAGTTCTTTCGGAGCAGTTCTTC